This is a list of T cell receptor beta chains from one sample in a study of blood T cell repertoires in COVID-19. Data came from immunoSEQ multiplex PCR; TCRdb stores just in-frame clones and leaves some out. The table shows roughly 420,000 clones, with 88% occurring only once. Sequences were obtained from PBMCs or T cells enriched from blood (not recorded which). All receptors derive from a woman aged 30 to 39 with acute COVID-19. CDR3s leave out the opening cysteine and the closing phenylalanine or tryptophan.

>TRBV5-1|TRBJ2-3
ASSPRGDTQY
>TRBV5-4|TRBJ2-1
ARGRAGYNEQF
>TRBV29-1|TRBJ1-1
SVEGQLNTEAF
>TRBV2|TRBJ2-7
ASSEQGAIYEQY
>TRBV7-9|TRBJ2-7
ASSHILMQDEQY
>TRBV6-2/TRBV6-3|TRBJ2-1
ASSYDRGARNEQF
>TRBV7-6|TRBJ2-2
ASSFGRNTGELF
>TRBV5-1|TRBJ2-1
ASSVTSGGASNEQF
>TRBV4-1|TRBJ2-6
ASSQESGSGGANVLT
>TRBV7-8|TRBJ2-7
ASSPRLAAYEQY
>TRBV11-2|TRBJ1-3
ASSLIWAVSGNTIY
>TRBV3-1/TRBV3-2|TRBJ2-3
ASSQDPVTSGGTDTQY
>TRBV30|TRBJ2-5
AWSGGPGETQY
>TRBV19|TRBJ1-1
ASRPSQVAGGLGAF
>TRBV27|TRBJ2-3
ASSPISQTDTQY
>TRBV24-1|TRBJ1-3
ATSDSGNTIY
>TRBV5-1|TRBJ2-5
ASSPLGTTQETQY
>TRBV4-3|TRBJ2-3
ASSQEPGTSGGYTQY
>TRBV30|TRBJ1-1
AWVRDRADTEAF
>TRBV7-3|TRBJ2-2
ASSFFVGQGTGELF
>TRBV5-1|TRBJ1-1
ASSSTGWNTEAF
>TRBV10-1|TRBJ2-7
ASSDPNGGEQY
>TRBV12-3/TRBV12-4|TRBJ2-7
ASSPQGFREQY
>TRBV5-1|TRBJ2-7
ASSLQGTYEQY
>TRBV5-1|TRBJ1-1
ASSKLQVTNTEAF
>TRBV19|TRBJ1-4
ASSTGQGATNEKLF
>TRBV9|TRBJ2-2
ASSPRTGGTAGELF
>TRBV6-4|TRBJ2-3
ASSLAGGRTDTQY
>TRBV7-2|TRBJ1-4
ASRSRQGREKLF
>TRBV2|TRBJ1-1
ASRRGNTEAF
>TRBV14|TRBJ2-3
ASSLQVAGDTDTQY
>TRBV4-1|TRBJ2-7
ASSQAGLFYEQY
>TRBV29-1|TRBJ1-1
SVWTDREAF
>TRBV15|TRBJ1-1
ATSPQAEQGMTF
>TRBV3-1/TRBV3-2|TRBJ2-3
ASSQASTGTQY
>TRBV5-8|TRBJ1-4
ASSPGLF
>TRBV6-5|TRBJ1-6
ASQTGGFSPLH
>TRBV4-3|TRBJ1-1
ASSQDRLNTEAF
>TRBV12-3/TRBV12-4|TRBJ2-7
ASSLMGAGEQY
>TRBV18|TRBJ2-7
ASSPASGGTSNEQY
>TRBV9|TRBJ2-7
ASSVGQKTGYYEQY
>TRBV4-1|TRBJ1-1
ASSQVPGGNTEAF
>TRBV5-6|TRBJ1-6
ASSRQGKDSPLH
>TRBV30|TRBJ2-2
AWSRQGGTGELF
>TRBV7-6|TRBJ2-7
ASSGGASGGYEQY
>TRBV6-5|TRBJ1-2
ASSYSVGTSYGYT
>TRBV3-1/TRBV3-2|TRBJ1-6
ASRSSGTPNSPLH
>TRBV27|TRBJ1-1
ASRGGGSAEAF
>TRBV9|TRBJ1-6
ASSAGTGVSPLH
>TRBV6-5|TRBJ1-6
ASTEGNSPLH
>TRBV7-9|TRBJ2-1
ASSFFLADYNEQF
>TRBV10-2|TRBJ1-6
ASSARTGSAPLH
>TRBV10-3|TRBJ2-2
AIRTGENTGELF
>TRBV14|TRBJ1-2
ASSQDYETAYGYT
>TRBV4-1|TRBJ2-3
ASSQRTGGTDTQY
>TRBV2|TRBJ1-5
ASSRDRRAQH
>TRBV19|TRBJ1-5
ASHDRFRNQPQH
>TRBV6-2/TRBV6-3|TRBJ2-3
ASTPGVGSTDTQY